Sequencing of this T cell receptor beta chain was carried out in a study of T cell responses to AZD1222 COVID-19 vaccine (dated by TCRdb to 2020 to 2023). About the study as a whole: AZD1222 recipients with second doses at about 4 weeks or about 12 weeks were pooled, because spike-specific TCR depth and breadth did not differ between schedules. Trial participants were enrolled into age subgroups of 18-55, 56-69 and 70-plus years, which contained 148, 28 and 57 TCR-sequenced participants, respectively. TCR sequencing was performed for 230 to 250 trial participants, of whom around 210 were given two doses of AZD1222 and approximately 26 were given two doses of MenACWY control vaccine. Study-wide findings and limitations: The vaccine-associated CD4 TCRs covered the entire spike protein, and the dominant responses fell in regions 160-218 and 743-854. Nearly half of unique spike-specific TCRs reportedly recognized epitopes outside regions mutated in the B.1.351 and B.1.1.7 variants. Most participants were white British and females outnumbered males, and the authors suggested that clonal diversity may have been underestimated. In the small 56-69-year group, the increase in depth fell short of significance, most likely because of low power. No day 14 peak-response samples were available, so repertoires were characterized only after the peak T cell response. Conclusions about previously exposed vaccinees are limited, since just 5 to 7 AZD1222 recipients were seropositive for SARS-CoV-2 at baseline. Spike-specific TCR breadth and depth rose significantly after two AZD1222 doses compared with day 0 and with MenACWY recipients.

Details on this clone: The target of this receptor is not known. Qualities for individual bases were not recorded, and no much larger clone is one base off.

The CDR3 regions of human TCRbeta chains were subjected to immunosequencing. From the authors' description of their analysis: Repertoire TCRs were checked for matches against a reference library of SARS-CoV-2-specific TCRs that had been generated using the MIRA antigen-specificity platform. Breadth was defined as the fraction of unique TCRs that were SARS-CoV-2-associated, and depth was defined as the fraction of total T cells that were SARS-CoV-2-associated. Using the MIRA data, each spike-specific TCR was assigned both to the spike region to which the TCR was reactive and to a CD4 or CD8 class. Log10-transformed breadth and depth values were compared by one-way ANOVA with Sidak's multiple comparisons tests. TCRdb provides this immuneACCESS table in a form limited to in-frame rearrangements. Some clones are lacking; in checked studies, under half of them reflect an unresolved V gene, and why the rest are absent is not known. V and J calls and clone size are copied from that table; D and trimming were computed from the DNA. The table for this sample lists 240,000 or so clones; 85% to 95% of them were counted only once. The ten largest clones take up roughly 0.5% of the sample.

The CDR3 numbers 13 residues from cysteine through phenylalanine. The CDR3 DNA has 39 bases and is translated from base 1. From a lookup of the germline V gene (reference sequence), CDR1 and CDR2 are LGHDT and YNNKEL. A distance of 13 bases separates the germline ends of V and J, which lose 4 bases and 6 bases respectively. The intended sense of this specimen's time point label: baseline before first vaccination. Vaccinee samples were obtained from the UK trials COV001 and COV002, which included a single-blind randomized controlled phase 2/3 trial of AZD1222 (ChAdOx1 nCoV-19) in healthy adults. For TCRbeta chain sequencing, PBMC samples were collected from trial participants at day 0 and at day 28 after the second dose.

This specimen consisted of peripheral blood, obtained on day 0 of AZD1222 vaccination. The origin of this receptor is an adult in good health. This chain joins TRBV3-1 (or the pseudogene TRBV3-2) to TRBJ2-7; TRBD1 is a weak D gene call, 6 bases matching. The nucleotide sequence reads TGTGCCAGCAGCCTTACCAGGGGACGCGAGCAGTACTTC. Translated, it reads CASSLTRGREQYF.